This T cell receptor (beta chain) was profiled in a study of somatic mutations in cytotoxic T cells in rheumatoid arthritis. Findings and limits, study-wide: Neither rheumatoid arthritis patients nor age-matched healthy controls had significantly different CD8+ T-cell clonality from the other group. A rise in CD8+ clonality with age was seen in rheumatoid arthritis patients but not in healthy controls.

Magnetic beads with positive selection isolated CD4+ and CD8+ fractions, whose purity was verified by flow cytometry. The assay was immunoSEQ multiplex PCR, and TCRdb's table has in-frame clones only and misses some. The sample shows some 12,000 clones, around 83% of them seen only once. Comment on this clone: The target antigen is unknown. A read error may account for a junction end that differs from germline.

Per germline, CDR1 MNHEY and CDR2 SMNVEV (reference sequence). The CDR3 totals 17 residues. Sequenced: CD8+ T cells sorted from blood. The clonotype comes from a woman aged 60-70 years in good health. V usage is TRBV27 and J usage is TRBJ2-7; 12 bases match TRBD2. The DNA of the CDR3 is TGTGCCAGCAGTTCCAGACTAGCGGGGGTCAGCTCCTACGGGCAGTACTTC. Protein product: CASSSRLAGVSSYGQYF.